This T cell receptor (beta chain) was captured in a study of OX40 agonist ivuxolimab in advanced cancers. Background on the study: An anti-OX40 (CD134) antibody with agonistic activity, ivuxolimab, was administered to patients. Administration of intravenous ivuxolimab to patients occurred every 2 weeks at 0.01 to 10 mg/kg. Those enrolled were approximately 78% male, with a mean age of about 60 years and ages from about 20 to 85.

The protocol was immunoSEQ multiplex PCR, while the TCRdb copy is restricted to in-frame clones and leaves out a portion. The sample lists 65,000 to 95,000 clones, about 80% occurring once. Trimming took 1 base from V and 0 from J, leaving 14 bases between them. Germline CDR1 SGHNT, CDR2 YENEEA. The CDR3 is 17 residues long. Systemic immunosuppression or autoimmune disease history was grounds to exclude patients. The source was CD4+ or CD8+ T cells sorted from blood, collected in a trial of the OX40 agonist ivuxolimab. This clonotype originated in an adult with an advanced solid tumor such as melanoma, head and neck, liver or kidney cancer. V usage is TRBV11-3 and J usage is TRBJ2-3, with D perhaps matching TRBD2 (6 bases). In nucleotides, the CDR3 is TGTGCCAGCAGCTTAGGGGCCCGGGACTGGAGCACAGATACGCAGTATTTT. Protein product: CASSLGARDWSTDTQYF.